A single TCR beta chain is shown here with its context. Its specificity is unknown. The donors, all healthy, were Caucasians living in Russia, aged about 6 to 90. The sample is drawn from a study of blood T cells in healthy people across ages. Whole-study results and caveats: While age rose, TCR beta diversity per million T cells dropped in a roughly linear way.

CDR1 MNHNY and CDR2 SVGAGI come from the germline V gene (reference sequence). The V gene lost 7 bases and the J gene lost 4 bases, with 11 bases spanning the gap. The CDR3 sequence is 13 residues long. Combining a sample-barcoded 5' primer with a J-beta primer mix, a second PCR ran for roughly 7 to 11 cycles. A 12-random-nucleotide template-switch adaptor tagged each cDNA molecule. MiXCR, run by TCRdb on the 5' RACE reads, gives a single entry per CDR3 protein. The table has 650,000 to 900,000 distinct CDR3 sequences, 62% seen once. The chain uses TRBV6-6 and TRBJ1-5, with no clear D. Sequencing used blood. The TCR comes from a man aged 30 to 39 in good health. The CDR3 loop is CASTPAKNQPQHF. The CDR3 coding sequence is TGTGCCAGCACCCCAGCGAAGAATCAGCCCCAGCATTTT.